This entry concerns a single TCR beta chain. The antigen it recognizes is unknown. No base quality information exists; no much larger clone differs at one position. The immunoSEQ Assay, a bias-controlled multiplex PCR, was used to amplify TCRbeta CDR3 regions from genomic DNA. The original pipeline was this. Within the assay, amplification of reference gene primers was used to estimate how many nucleated cells each sample contained. Sequence reads were collapsed and filtered to measure the absolute abundance of every unique TCRbeta CDR3 rearrangement. For each sample, productive Simpson clonality was calculated as the square root of Simpson's diversity index over productive rearrangements. Sourced from immuneACCESS, this table was stored by TCRdb with only in-frame sequences that have V and J called. A share of the clones is absent; for the studies checked, an unresolved V gene accounts for under half, and the remainder has no known explanation. For V, J and clone size, that table is used; D and trimming come from the DNA. The sample contains approximately 250,000 clones, roughly 90% of them found a single time. The ten top clones hold approximately 2.7% of the sample.

The data were obtained in a study of blood T cell repertoires in COVID-19 (dated by TCRdb to the early 2020s). Study-wide context: Samples covering the acute and convalescent phases of COVID-19 were provided by collaborators in the United States, Italy and Spain. The repertoires were released in a freely available public database intended as a resource for research on the immune response to SARS-CoV-2. Where available, HLA class I and class II types were taken from metadata supplied by the sample provider and were not determined by assay-based typing. The dataset comprised deeply sampled blood TCRbeta repertoires from subjects exposed to, actively infected with, or recovered from COVID-19. The prospective study material was composed of cDNA or gDNA derived from T cells, B-cell-depleted T cells, or PBMCs. The samples were drawn from two sources: the first 160 participants of the ongoing ImmuneRACE study, and approximately 1,300 subjects contributed by 6 global collaborators. A de-identified subject ID, COVID-19 status, age in years and sex were almost always included in the sample metadata.

Broader findings and caveats from the paper: The amount of clinical and demographic metadata varied by source and participant and was provided uncurated.

In the prospective study, participants were 18 to 89 years old, resided in approximately 22 geographic areas of the United States, and were enrolled through a virtual design. In the prospective study, cohorts were assigned on the basis of participant-reported clinical history obtained from a screening survey and a study questionnaire. Exposed participants had been in contact, within 2 weeks of entering the study, with a person who had a PCR-confirmed or clinician-diagnosed case of COVID-19. In the prospective study, mobile phlebotomists collected whole blood, serum and a nasopharyngeal or oropharyngeal swab from each participant. Over a roughly 2-month period, participants in the prospective study had the option of providing additional blood draws and questionnaires. Blood samples from the prospective study were shipped frozen or at room temperature prior to DNA extraction. Counted from cysteine to phenylalanine, this CDR3 has 12 amino acids. Only the CDR3 DNA stays, 36 bases, in frame from base 1. In the germline V gene (reference sequence), CDR1 corresponds to SEHNR and CDR2 to FQNEAQ. The germline ends are 10 bases apart after V is trimmed by 6 bases and J by 7 bases.

The clonotype was recovered from a middle-aged man who had been exposed to COVID-19. The chain is assembled from TRBV7-9 and TRBJ2-1; a tentative D call is TRBD1 (6 bases match). Sequenced sample: PBMCs or T cells enriched from blood (not recorded which). At the DNA level, the sequence is TGTGCCAGCAGTTTCCAGGGGAATGAGCAGTTCTTC. Its protein reads: CASSFQGNEQFF.